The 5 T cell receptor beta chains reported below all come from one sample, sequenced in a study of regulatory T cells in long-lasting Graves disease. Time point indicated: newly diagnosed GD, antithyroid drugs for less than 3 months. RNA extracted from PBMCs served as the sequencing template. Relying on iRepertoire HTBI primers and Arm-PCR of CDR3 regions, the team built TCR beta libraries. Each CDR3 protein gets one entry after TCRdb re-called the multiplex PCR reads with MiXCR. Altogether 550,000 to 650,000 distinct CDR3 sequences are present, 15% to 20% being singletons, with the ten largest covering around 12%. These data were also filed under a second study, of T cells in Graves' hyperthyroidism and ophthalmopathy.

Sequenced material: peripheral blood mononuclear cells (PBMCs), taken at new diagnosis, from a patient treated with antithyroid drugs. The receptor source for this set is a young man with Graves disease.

The CDR3 bases are TGTGCCAGTCGGACCGGGATTCTCACAGATACGCAGTATTTT. Amino acids: CASRTGILTDTQYF. The chain links TRBV19 to TRBJ2-3, with a weak D call TRBD2 (5 bases). In germline, CDR1 is LNHDA, CDR2 SQIVND (reference sequence). The CDR3 runs to 14 residues. V was clipped by 8 bases and J by 2 bases, with 14 bases between them.

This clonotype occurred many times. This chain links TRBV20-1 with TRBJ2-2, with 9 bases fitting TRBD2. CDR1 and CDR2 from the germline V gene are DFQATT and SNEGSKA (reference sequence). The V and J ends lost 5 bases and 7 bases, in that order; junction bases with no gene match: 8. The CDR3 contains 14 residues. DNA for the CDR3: TGCAGTGCTTATCCGGGACTAGCTGGCGGGGAGCTGTTTTTT. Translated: CSAYPGLAGGELFF.

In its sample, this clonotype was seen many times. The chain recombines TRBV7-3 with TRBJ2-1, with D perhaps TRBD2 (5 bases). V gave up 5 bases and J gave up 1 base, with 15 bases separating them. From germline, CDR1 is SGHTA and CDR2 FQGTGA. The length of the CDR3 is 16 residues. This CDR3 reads CASSPSSVVSYNEQFF. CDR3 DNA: TGTGCCAGCAGCCCCAGTAGCGTCGTTTCCTACAATGAGCAGTTCTTC.

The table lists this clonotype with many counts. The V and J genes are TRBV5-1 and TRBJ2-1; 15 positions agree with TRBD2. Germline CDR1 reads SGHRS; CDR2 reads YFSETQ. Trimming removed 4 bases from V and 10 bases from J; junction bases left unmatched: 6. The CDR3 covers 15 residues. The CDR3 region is CASSQRGLAGGEQFF. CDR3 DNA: TGCGCCAGCAGCCAGAGGGGACTAGCGGGAGGAGAGCAGTTCTTC.

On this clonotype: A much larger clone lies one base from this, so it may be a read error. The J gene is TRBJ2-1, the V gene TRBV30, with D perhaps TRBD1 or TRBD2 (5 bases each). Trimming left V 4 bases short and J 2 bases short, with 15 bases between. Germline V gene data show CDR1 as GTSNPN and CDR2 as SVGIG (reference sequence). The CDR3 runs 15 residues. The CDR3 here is CAWTDSPGPYNEQFF. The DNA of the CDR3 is TGTGCCTGGACCGATAGCCCGGGACCCTACAATGAGCAGTTCTTC.